The text below deals with one T cell receptor (beta chain). No antigen is known for it. The length of the CDR3 is 13 residues. Germline CDR1 LNHDA, CDR2 SQIVND (reference sequence). Trimming pared 6 bases from V and 0 bases from J, leaving 9 bases between. This sample was taken from a study of OX40 agonist ivuxolimab in advanced cancers. Study in general: All patients had ivuxolimab intravenously every 2 weeks at 0.01 to 10 mg/kg. Each dose-escalation patient presented with hepatocellular carcinoma, melanoma, renal cell or head and neck cancer. General study results and limits: Some patients without response likewise showed low normalized clonal expansion.

If patients had autoimmune disease history or systemic immunosuppression, they were excluded. Measured with immunoSEQ multiplex PCR; TCRdb has only the in-frame clones, and not every one. The table includes 48,000 or so clones, about three quarters detected once. The source was CD4+ or CD8+ T cells sorted from blood, collected in a trial of the OX40 agonist ivuxolimab. The TCR sequence derives from an adult with an advanced solid tumor such as melanoma, head and neck, liver or kidney cancer. This chain joins TRBV19 and TRBJ2-7; D is unclear. In nucleotides, the CDR3 is TGTGCCAGTAGCTCGGATATCTCCTACGAGCAGTACTTC. Translating it yields CASSSDISYEQYF. The variable domain in full, with the rest retrieved from reference TRBV19 and TRBJ2-7, is DGGITQSPKYLFRKEGQNVTLSCEQNLNHDAMYWYRQDPGQGLRLIYYSQIVNDFQKGDIAEGYSVSREKKESFPLTVTSAQKNPTAFYLCASSSDISYEQYFGPGTRLTVT.